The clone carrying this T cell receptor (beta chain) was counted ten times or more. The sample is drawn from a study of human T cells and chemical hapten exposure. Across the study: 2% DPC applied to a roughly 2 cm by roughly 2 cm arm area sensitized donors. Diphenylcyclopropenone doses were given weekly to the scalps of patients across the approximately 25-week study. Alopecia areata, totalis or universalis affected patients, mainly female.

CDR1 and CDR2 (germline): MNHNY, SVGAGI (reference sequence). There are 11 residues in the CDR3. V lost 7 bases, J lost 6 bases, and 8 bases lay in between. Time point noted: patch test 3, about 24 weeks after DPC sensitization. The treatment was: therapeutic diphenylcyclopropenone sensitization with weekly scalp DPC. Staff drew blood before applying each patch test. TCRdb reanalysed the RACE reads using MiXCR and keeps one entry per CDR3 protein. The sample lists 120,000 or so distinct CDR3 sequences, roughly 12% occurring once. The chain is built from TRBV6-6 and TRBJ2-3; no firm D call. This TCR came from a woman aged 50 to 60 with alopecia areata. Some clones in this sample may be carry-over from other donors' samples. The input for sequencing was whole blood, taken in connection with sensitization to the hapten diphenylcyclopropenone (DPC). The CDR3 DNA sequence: TGTGCCAGCACTCTGAGGGATACGCAGTATTTT. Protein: CASTLRDTQYF.